A selection of T cell receptor beta chains follows, all from one sample in a study of blood T cell repertoires in COVID-19. The protocol was immunoSEQ multiplex PCR, while the TCRdb copy is restricted to in-frame clones and leaves out a portion. Altogether roughly 100,000 clones are present, around 90% being singletons, with the ten largest covering roughly 1.9%. The material sequenced was peripheral blood. The receptors were sampled from a woman aged 50 to 60 with COVID-19, enrolled during active disease. Both conserved end residues are part of each CDR3. A D gene is named only where the DNA matches it firmly. Rows give clone size only sometimes, using once, few, many, or a class for an expanded clone.

>.|TRBV29-1|.|TRBJ1-1
TGCAGCGTTGTGGGGCTGGCGGAAGCTTTCTTT
CSVVGLAEAFF
>TRBD1|TRBV27|.|TRBJ1-6
TGTGCCAGCACCCAAGGGGACAGATATAATTCACCCCTCCACTTT
CASTQGDRYNSPLHF
>TRBD1|TRBV6-6|.|TRBJ1-5
TGTGCCAGCAGTTTGAGGGGGCAACAGCCCCAGCATTTT
CASSLRGQQPQHF
>.|TRBV7-2|few|TRBJ2-7
TGTGCCAGCAGGACCGGGACGGGAGCCTACGAGCAGTACTTC
CASRTGTGAYEQYF
>TRBD2|TRBV28|.|TRBJ2-3
TGTGCCAGCAGGCGGGGGGGTACGCAGTATTTT
CASRRGGTQYF
>TRBD1|TRBV6-1|.|TRBJ1-5
TGTGCCAGCAGTGAAAAGGGGTGGGGACAGGTTCCTCAGCCCCAGCATTTT
CASSEKGWGQVPQPQHF
>.|TRBV19|.|TRBJ1-6
TGTGCCAGTAGTATAGGGGGAGGCACTCGAGGGTCACCCCTCCACTTT
CASSIGGGTRGSPLHF
>.|TRBV11-3|.|TRBJ1-5
TGTGCCAGCAGCTTCAGGGGTGGCCAGCCCCAACATTTT
CASSFRGGQPQHF
>.|TRBV5-6|.|TRBJ1-6
TGTGCCAGCAGCTTCTGGACGGGAAATTCACCCCTCCACTTT
CASSFWTGNSPLHF
>.|TRBV19|.|TRBJ1-1
TGTGCCAGTAGTATACGAAACAGAGCTAACACTGAAGCTTTCTTT
CASSIRNRANTEAFF
>TRBD2|TRBV6-2/TRBV6-3|.|TRBJ2-4
TGTGCCAGCAGCCCTCGAAGTCCCACGGGGGGCATTCAGTACTTC
CASSPRSPTGGIQYF
>.|TRBV19|.|TRBJ2-1
TGTGCCATCTCGGACACCACCTACAATGAGCAGTTCTTC
CAISDTTYNEQFF
>.|TRBV25-1|.|TRBJ2-3
TGTGCCAGCAGTGAATTGGCAGGGGAATCAGATACGCAGTATTTT
CASSELAGESDTQYF
>.|TRBV9|.|TRBJ2-7
TGTGCCAGCAGCAACACCGGGACACTTTACGAGCAGTACTTC
CASSNTGTLYEQYF
>TRBD2|TRBV10-3|.|TRBJ2-1
TGTGCCATCAGTCAAGCGGGGGGGGAAAGTACTGAGCAGTTCTTC
CAISQAGGESTEQFF
>.|TRBV19|.|TRBJ2-3
TGTGCCAGTAGTATTAGACAAGTCCCAGATACGCAGTATTTT
CASSIRQVPDTQYF
>.|TRBV19|.|TRBJ2-6
TGTGCCAGTAGAAGTAGCTCTGGGGCCAACGTCCTGACTTTC
CASRSSSGANVLTF
>TRBD1|TRBV7-9|.|TRBJ2-7
TGTGCCAGCAGCCCTGTGGGACAGGCCCACGAGCAGTACTTC
CASSPVGQAHEQYF
>.|TRBV7-8|.|TRBJ2-2
TGTGCCAGCAGCCTCGGAGGGATCGACACCGGGGAGCTGTTTTTT
CASSLGGIDTGELFF
>.|TRBV5-8|.|TRBJ1-2
TGTGCCAGCAGCTTAAGAGGGAGAGATGGCTACACCTTC
CASSLRGRDGYTF
>.|TRBV21-1|.|TRBJ2-1
TGTGCCAGCAGCTTGGGACTTCCCGTAAGCTCCTACAATGAGCAGTTCTTC
CASSLGLPVSSYNEQFF
>.|TRBV15|.|TRBJ2-1
TGTGCCACCAGCAGGGAACCGGACAGCTACAATGAGCAGTTCTTC
CATSREPDSYNEQFF
>TRBD1|TRBV2|.|TRBJ1-2
TGTGCCAGCACCCGGGACAGCGATGGCTACACCTTC
CASTRDSDGYTF